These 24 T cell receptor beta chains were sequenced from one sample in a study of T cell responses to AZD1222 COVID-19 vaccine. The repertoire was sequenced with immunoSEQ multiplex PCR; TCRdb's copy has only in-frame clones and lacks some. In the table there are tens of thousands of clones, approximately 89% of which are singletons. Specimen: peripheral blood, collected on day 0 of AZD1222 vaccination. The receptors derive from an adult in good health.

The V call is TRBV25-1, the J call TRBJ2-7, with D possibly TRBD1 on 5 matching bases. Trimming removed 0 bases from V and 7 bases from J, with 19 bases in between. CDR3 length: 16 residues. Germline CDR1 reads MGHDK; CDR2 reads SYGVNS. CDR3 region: CASSEYKGPGSSEQYF. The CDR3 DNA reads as TGTGCCAGCAGTGAATATAAAGGGCCAGGGTCATCGGAGCAGTACTTC.

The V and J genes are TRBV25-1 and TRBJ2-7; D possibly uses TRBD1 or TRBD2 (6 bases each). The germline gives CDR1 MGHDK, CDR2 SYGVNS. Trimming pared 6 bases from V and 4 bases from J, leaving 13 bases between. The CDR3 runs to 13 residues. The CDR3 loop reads CASRDQGRYEQYF. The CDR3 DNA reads TGTGCCAGCAGAGATCAGGGGAGGTACGAGCAGTACTTC.

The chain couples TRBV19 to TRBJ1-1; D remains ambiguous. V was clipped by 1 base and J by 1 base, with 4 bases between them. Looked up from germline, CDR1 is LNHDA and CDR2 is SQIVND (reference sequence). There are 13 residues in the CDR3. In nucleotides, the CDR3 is TGTGCCAGTAGTATAGGGACGAACACTGAAGCTTTCTTT. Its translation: CASSIGTNTEAFF.

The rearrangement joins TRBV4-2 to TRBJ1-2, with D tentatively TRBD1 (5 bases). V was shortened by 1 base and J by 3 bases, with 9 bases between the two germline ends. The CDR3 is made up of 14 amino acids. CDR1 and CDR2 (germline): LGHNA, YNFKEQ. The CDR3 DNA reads TGTGCCAGCAGCCAAGCAGGGAGGGACTATGGCTACACCTTC. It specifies CASSQAGRDYGYTF.

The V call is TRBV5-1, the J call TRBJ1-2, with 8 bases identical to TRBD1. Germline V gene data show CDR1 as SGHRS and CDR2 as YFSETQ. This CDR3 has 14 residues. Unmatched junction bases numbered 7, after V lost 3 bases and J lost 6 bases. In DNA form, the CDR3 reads TGCGCCAGCAGCTCGGGACAGGTCATCGATGGCTACACCTTC. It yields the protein CASSSGQVIDGYTF.

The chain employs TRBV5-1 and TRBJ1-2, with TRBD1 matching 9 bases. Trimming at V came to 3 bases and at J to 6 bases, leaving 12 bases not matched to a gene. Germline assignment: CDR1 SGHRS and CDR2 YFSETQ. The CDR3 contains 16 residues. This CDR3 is CASSYWGTGQGNGYTF. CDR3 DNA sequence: TGCGCCAGCAGCTATTGGGGGACGGGACAGGGAAATGGCTACACCTTC.

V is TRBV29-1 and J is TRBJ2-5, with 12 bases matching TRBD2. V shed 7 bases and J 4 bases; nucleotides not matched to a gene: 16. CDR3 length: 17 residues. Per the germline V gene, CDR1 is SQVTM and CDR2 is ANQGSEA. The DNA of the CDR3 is TGCAGCGCCCGGACTAGCGGGGCGTTGCTCCGGTTAGAGACCCAGTACTTC. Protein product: CSARTSGALLRLETQYF.

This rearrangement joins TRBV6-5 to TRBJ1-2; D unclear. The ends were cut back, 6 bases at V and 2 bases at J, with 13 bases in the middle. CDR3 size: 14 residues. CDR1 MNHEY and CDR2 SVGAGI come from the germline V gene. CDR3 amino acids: CASRGPFSNYGYTF. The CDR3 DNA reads TGTGCCAGCAGAGGACCCTTCTCGAACTATGGCTACACCTTC.

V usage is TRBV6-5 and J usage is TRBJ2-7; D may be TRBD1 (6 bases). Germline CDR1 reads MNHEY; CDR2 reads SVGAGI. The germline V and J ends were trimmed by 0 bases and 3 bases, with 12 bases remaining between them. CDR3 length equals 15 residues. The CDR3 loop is CASSYSRDIHYEQYF. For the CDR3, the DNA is TGTGCCAGCAGTTACTCGAGGGACATACACTACGAGCAGTACTTC.

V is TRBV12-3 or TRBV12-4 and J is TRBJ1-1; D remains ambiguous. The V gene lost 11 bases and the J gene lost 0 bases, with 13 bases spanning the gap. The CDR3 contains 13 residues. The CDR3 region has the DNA TGTGCCGGATCACAGATCATGAACACTGAAGCTTTCTTT. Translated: CAGSQIMNTEAFF.

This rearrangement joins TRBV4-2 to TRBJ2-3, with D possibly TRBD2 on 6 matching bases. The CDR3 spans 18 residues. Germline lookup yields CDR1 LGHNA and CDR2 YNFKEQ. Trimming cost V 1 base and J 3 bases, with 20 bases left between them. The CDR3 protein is CASSQAPSGTSGTDTQYF. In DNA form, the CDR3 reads TGTGCCAGCAGCCAAGCTCCCTCCGGGACTTCGGGGACAGATACGCAGTATTTT.

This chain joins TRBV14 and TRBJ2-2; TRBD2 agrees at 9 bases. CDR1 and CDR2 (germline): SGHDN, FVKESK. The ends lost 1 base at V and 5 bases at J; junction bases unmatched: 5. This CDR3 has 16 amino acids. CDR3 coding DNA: TGTGCCAGCAGCCAAGTAGCGGGGGTCATTACCGGGGAGCTGTTTTTT. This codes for CASSQVAGVITGELFF.

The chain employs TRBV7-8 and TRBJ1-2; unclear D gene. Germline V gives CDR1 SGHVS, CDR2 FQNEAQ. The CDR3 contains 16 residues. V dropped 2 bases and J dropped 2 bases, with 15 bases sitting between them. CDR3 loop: CASSLLSGVANYGYTF. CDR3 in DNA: TGTGCCAGCAGCTTATTGTCTGGGGTGGCGAACTATGGCTACACCTTC.

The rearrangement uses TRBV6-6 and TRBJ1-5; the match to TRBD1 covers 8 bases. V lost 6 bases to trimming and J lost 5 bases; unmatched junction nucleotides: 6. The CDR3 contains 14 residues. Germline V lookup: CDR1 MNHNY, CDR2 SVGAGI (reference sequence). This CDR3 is CASRSQGEYQPQHF. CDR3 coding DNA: TGTGCCAGCAGATCACAGGGGGAATATCAGCCCCAGCATTTT.

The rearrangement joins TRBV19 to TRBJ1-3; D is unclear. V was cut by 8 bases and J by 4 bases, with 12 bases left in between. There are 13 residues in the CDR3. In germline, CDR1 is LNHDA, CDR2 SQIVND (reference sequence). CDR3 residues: CASAEVDGNTIYF. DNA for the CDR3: TGTGCCAGTGCCGAGGTGGACGGAAACACCATATATTTT.

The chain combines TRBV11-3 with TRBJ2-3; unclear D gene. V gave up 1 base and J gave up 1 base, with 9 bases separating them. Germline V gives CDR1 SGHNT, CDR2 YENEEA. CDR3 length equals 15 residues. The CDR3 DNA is TGTGCCAGCAGCTTAGCCGGAGCCGGCACAGATACGCAGTATTTT. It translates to CASSLAGAGTDTQYF.

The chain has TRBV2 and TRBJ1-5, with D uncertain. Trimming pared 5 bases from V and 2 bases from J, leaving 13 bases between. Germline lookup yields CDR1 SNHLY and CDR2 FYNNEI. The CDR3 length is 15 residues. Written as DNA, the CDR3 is TGTGCCAGCAGTTTTTTAGGGTTTGGCAATCAGCCCCAGCATTTT. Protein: CASSFLGFGNQPQHF. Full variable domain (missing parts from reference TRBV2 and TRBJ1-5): EPEVTQTPSHQVTQMGQEVILRCVPISNHLYFYWYRQILGQKVEFLVSFYNNEISEKSEIFDDQFSVERPDGSNFTLKIRSTKLEDSAMYFCASSFLGFGNQPQHFGDGTRLSIL.

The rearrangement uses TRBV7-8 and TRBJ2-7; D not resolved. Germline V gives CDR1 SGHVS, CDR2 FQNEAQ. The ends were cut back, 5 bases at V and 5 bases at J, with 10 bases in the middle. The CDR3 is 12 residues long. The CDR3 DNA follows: TGTGCCAGCAGCCCCCGTGGCCACGAGCAGTACTTC. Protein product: CASSPRGHEQYF.

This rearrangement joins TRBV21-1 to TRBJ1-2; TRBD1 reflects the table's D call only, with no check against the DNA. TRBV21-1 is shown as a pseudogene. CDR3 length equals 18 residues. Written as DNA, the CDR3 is TGTGCCAGCAGCAAAGTTTTACCGGCAGGGGGCGCGGGCTATGGCTACACCTTC. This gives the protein CASSKVLPAGGAGYGYTF.

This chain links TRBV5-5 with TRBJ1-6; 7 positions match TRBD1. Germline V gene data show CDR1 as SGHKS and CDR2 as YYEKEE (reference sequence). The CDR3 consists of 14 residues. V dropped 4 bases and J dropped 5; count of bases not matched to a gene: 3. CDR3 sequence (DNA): TGTGCCAGCAGCCTCGGGACAGATAATTCACCCCTCCACTTT. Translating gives CASSLGTDNSPLHF.

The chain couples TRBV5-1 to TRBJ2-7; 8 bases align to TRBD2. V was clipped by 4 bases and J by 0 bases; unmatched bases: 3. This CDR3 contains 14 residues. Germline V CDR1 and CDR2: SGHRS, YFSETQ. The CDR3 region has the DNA TGCGCCAGCAGCCTAGCGGGTAGCTCCTACGAGCAGTACTTC. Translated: CASSLAGSSYEQYF.

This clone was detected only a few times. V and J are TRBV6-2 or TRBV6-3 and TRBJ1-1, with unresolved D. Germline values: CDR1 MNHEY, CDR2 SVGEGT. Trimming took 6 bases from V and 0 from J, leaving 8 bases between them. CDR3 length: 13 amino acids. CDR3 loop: CASSASLNTEAFF. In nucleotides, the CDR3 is TGTGCCAGCAGCGCCTCCCTGAACACTGAAGCTTTCTTT.

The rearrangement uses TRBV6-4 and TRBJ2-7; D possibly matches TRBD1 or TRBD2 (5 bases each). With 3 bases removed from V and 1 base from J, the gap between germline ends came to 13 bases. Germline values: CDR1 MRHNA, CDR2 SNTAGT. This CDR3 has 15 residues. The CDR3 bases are TGTGCCAGCAGTGATCAACCGGGACGATCCTACGAGCAGTACTTC. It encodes CASSDQPGRSYEQYF.

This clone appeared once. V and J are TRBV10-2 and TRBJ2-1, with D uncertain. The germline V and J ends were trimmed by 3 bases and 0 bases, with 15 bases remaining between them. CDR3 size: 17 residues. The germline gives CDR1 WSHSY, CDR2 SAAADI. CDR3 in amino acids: CASSERNPGSSYNEQFF. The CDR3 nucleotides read TGCGCCAGCAGTGAAAGGAATCCCGGCAGCTCCTACAATGAGCAGTTCTTC.